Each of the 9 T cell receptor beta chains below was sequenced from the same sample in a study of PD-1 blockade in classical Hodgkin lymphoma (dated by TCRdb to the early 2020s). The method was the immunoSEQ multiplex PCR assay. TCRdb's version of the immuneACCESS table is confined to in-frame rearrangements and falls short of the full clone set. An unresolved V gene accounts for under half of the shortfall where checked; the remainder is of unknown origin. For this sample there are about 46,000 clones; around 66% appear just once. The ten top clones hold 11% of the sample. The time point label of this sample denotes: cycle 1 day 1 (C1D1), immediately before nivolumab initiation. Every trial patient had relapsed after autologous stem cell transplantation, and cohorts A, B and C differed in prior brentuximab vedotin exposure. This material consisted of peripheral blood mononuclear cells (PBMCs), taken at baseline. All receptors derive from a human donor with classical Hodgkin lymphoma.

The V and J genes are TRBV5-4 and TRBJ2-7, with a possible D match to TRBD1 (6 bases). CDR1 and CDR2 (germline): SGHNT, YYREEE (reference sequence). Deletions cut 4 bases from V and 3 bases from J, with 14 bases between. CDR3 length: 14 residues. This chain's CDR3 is CASSRGQTNYEQYF. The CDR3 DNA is TGTGCCAGCAGCAGGGGACAAACGAACTACGAGCAGTACTTC.

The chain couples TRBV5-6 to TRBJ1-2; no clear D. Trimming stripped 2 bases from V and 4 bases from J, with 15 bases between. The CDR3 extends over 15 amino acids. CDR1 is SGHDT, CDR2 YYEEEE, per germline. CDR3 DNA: TGTGCCAGCAGCTTAAACTCGAGACCTCTCTATGGCTACACCTTC. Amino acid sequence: CASSLNSRPLYGYTF.

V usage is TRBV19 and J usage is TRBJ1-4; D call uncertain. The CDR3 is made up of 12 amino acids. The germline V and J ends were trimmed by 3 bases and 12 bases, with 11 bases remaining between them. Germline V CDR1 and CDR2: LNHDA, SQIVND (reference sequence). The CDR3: CASSIARGQLFF. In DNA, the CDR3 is TGTGCCAGTAGTATTGCCAGAGGGCAACTGTTTTTT.

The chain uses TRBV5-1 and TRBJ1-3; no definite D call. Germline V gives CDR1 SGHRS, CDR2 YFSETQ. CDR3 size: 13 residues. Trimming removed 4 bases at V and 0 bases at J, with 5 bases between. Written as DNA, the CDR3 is TGCGCCAGCAGCAGGACCTCTGGAAACACCATATATTTT. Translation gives CASSRTSGNTIYF.

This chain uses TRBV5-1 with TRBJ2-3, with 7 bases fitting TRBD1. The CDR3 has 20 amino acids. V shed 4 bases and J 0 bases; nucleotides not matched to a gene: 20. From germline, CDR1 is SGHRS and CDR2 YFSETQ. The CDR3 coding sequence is TGCGCCAGCAGCGACACGGGACAGATAGGGCCTCTTTATAGCACAGATACGCAGTATTTT. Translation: CASSDTGQIGPLYSTDTQYF.

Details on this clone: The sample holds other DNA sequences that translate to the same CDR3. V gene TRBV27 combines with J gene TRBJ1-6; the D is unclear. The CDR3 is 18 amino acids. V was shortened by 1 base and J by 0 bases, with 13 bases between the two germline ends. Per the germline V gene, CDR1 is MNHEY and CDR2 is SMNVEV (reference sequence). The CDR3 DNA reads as TGTGCCAGCAGTTTATGGGTGGTCGGGGACTCCTATAATTCACCCCTCCACTTT. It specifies CASSLWVVGDSYNSPLHF.

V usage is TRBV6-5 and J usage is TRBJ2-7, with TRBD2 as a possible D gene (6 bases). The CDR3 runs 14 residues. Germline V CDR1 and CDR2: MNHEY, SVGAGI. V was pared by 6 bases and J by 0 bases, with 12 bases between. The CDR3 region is CASRRDFSSYEQYF. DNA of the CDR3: TGTGCCAGCAGGAGGGACTTCTCCTCCTACGAGCAGTACTTC.

CDR3 sequence: CASSERGLAQETQYF. The CDR3 bases are TGTGCCAGCAGTGAAAGAGGTCTAGCGCAAGAGACCCAGTACTTC. The chain couples TRBV2 to TRBJ2-5; a weak D match, TRBD2 (6 bases). The V and J ends lost 2 bases and 2 bases respectively, with 12 bases between them. Germline V gives CDR1 SNHLY, CDR2 FYNNEI. The CDR3 is 15 amino acids.

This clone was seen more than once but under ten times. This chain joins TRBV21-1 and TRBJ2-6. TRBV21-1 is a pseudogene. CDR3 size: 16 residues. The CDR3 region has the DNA TGTGCCAGCAGCATAGGGACCGCTTCTGGGGCCAACGTCCTGACTTTC. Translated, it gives CASSIGTASGANVLTF.